Only one count was recorded for the clone carrying this T cell receptor beta chain. This specimen belongs to a study of blood T cell repertoires in COVID-19. Background on the study: Sources were T cells, B-cell-depleted T cells, or PBMCs; the material itself was cDNA or gDNA.

The study drew participants aged about 18 to 89 years from approximately 25 US areas. Participant-reported clinical history was the basis for cohort assignment. How the authors handled the data: From reference gene primer amplification, estimates of nucleated cell counts were derived. Method: immunoSEQ multiplex PCR; TCRdb's copy keeps in-frame clones and lacks some. V, J and clone size were drawn from that table, and D and trimming were deduced from the DNA. The sample lists around 310,000 clones, approximately 89% seen once, with roughly a tenth in the top ten. The germline V gene encodes CDR1 MGHRA and CDR2 YSYEKL. V lost 0 bases, J lost 2 bases, and 11 bases lay in between. The CDR3 length is 15 residues.

Sequencing was carried out using PBMCs or T cells enriched from blood (not recorded which). V usage is TRBV4-1 and J usage is TRBJ2-7; TRBD2 might be the D (6 bases). This clonotype was sampled from a young woman who had recovered from COVID-19. The CDR3 DNA reads as TGCGCCAGCAGCCAAGAAAGGGGAGGCGCCTACGAGCAGTACTTC. Its translation is CASSQERGGAYEQYF.